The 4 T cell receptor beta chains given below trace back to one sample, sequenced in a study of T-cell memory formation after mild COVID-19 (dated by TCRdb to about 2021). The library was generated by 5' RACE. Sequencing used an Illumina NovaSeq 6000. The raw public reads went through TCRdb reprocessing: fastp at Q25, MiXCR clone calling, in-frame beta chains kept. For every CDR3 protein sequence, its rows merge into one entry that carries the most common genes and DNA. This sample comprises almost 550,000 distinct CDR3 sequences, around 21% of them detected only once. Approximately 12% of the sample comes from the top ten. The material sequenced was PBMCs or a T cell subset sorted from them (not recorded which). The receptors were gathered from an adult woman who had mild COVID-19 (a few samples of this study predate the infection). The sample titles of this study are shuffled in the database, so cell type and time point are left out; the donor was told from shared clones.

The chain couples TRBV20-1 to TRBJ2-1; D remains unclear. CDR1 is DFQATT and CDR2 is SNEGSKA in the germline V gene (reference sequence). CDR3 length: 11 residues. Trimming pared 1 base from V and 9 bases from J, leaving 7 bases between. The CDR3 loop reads CSARVKIEQFF. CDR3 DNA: TGCAGTGCTAGAGTCAAGATTGAGCAGTTCTTC.

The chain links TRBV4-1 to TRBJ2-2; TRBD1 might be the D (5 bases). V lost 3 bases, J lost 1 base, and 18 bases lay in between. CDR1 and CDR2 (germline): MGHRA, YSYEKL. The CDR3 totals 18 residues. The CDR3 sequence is CASSHRTRAFLNTGELFF. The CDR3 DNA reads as TGCGCCAGCAGCCACCGAACCAGGGCCTTTTTGAACACCGGGGAGCTGTTTTTT.

The CDR3 sequence: CSVDEPTGFGNEQYF. The CDR3 nucleotides are TGCAGCGTTGATGAGCCCACAGGGTTCGGGAACGAGCAGTACTTC. This chain uses TRBV29-1 with TRBJ2-7; the D gene is possibly TRBD1 (6 bases). The V end was cut by 3 bases, the J end by 5 bases, with 20 bases between. CDR1 and CDR2 (germline): SQVTM, ANQGSEA. The CDR3 loop spans 15 amino acids.

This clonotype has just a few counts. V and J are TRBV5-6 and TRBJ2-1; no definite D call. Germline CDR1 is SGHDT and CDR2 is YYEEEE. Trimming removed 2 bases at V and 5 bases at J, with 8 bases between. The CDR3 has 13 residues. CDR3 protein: CASSFGHDNEQFF. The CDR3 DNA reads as TGTGCCAGCAGCTTCGGGCATGACAATGAGCAGTTCTTC.